A single sample is the source of the 4 T cell receptor beta chains below, sequenced in a study of blood T cells in healthy people across ages. Primed by a sample-barcoded 5' primer and a J-beta primer mix, a second PCR proceeded for about 6 to 12 cycles. TCRdb called the 5' RACE reads again in MiXCR, with one record for every CDR3 protein. Of 600,000 to 850,000 distinct CDR3 sequences in the sample, around 40% were seen once. Sequencing used blood. Every receptor here comes from a woman aged 55-69 years in good health.

This rearrangement joins TRBV6-2 or TRBV6-3 to TRBJ2-3, with TRBD2 matching over 7 bases. V gave up 8 bases and J gave up 3 bases; unmatched junction bases: 8. CDR1 and CDR2 (germline): MNHEY, SVGEGT. CDR3 size: 14 residues. CDR3 nucleotides: TGTGCCAGCGACCAGGCTAGCGGAACAGATACGCAGTATTTT. This sequence encodes CASDQASGTDTQYF.

Worth noting for this clonotype: Compared with germline, one end of the junction differs, possibly owing to a read error. J is TRBJ1-2 and V is TRBV25-1; 7 bases line up with TRBD1. The CDR3 spans 15 residues. CDR1 and CDR2 from the germline V gene are MGHDK and SYGVNS. CDR3 DNA: TGTGCCAGCAGCGCTGGGACAGCTACTCCGTATGACTACACCTTC. Translating it yields CASSAGTATPYDYTF.

This clonotype was detected a few times. The chain joins TRBV7-2 to TRBJ2-7; D gene ambiguous. Germline assignment: CDR1 SGHTA and CDR2 FQGNSA. The CDR3 covers 14 residues. V lost 1 base, J lost 0 bases, and 7 bases lay in between. CDR3 sequence: CASSLGMASYEQYF. The CDR3 coding sequence is TGTGCCAGCAGCTTAGGTATGGCCTCCTACGAGCAGTACTTC.

The chain couples TRBV10-3 to TRBJ2-2; possibly TRBD1 or TRBD2 for D (5 bases each). The CDR3 is 16 amino acids. Deletions cut 7 bases from V and 2 bases from J, with 17 bases between. Germline loops: CDR1 ENHRY, CDR2 SYGVKD. This CDR3 is CAIKEKGRGNTGELFF. The CDR3, as DNA: TGTGCCATCAAGGAGAAGGGACGGGGCAACACCGGGGAGCTGTTTTTT.